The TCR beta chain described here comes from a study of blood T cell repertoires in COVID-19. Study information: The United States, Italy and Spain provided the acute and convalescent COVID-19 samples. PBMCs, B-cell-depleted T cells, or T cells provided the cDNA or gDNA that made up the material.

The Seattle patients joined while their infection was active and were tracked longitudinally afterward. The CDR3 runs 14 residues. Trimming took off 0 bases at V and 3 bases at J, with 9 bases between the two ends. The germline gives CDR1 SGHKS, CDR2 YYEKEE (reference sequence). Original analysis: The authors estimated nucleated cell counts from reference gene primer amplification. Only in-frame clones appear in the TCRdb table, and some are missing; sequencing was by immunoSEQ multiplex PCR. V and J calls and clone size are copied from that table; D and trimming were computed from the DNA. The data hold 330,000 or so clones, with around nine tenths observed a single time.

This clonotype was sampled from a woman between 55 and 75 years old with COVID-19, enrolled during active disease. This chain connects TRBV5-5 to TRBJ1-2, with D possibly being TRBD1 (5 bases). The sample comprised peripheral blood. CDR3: CASSLGLGDYGYTF. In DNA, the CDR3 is TGTGCCAGCAGCTTGGGTCTAGGGGACTATGGCTACACCTTC.